This record covers a single T cell receptor (beta chain). Antigen: not known. The data derive from a study of T cell responses to AZD1222 COVID-19 vaccine. General study points: Clonal diversity was possibly underestimated, and white British individuals and females predominated among donors.

The protocol was immunoSEQ multiplex PCR, while the TCRdb copy is restricted to in-frame clones and leaves out a portion. The data contain over 150,000 clones, around nine tenths of them seen just once; the ten biggest clones take up 2.5% to 3%. The sequence was obtained from an adult in good health. Sequenced material: peripheral blood, taken on day 0 of AZD1222 vaccination.

The CDR3, as DNA: TGCGCCAGCAGCATTGGACGGAACAATGAGCAGTTCTTC. Encoded protein: CASSIGRNNEQFF. The chain couples TRBV5-1 to TRBJ2-1; D unresolved. The ends were cut back, 4 bases at V and 5 bases at J, with 10 bases in the middle. CDR1 is SGHRS and CDR2 is YFSETQ in the germline V gene. The CDR3 has 13 amino acids. Variable domain in full (rest from reference TRBV5-1 and TRBJ2-1): KAGVTQTPRYLIKTRGQQVTLSCSPISGHRSVSWYQQTPGQGLQFLFEYFSETQRNKGNFPGRFSGRQFSNSRSEMNVSTLELGDSALYLCASSIGRNNEQFFGPGTRLTVL.